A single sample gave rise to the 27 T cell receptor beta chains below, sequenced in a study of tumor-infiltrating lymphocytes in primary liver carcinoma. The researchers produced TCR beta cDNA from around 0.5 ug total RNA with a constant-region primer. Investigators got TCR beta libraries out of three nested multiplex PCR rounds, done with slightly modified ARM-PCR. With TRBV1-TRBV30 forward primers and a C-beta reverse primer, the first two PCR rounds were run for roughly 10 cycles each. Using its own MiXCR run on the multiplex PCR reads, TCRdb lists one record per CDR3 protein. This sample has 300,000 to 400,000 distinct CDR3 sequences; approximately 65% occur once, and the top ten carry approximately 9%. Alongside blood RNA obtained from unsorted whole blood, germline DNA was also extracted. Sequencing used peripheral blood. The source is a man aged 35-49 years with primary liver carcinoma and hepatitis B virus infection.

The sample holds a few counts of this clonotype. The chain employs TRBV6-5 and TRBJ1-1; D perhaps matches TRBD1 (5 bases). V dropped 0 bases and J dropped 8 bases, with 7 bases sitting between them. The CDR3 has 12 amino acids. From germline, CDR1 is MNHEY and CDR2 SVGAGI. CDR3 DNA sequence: TGTGCCAGCAGTTACTCTAACAGGGAAGCTTTCTTT. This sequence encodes CASSYSNREAFF.

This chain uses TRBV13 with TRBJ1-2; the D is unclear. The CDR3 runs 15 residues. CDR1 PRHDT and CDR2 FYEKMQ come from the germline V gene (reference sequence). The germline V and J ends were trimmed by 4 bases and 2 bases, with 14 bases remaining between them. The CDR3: CASSSLGRLNYGYTF. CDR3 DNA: TGTGCCAGCAGCTCCCTCGGACGGCTCAACTATGGCTACACCTTC.

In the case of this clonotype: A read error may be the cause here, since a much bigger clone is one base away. Here the CDR3 DNA reads TGTGCCAGCAGCTTCGGGGGGCGCGGGTACGACACTGAAACTTTCTTT. This codes for CASSFGGRGYDTETFF. The V call is TRBV4-2, the J call TRBJ1-1; D is perhaps TRBD1 (6 bases). In germline, CDR1 is LGHNA, CDR2 YNFKEQ. The CDR3 spans 16 residues.

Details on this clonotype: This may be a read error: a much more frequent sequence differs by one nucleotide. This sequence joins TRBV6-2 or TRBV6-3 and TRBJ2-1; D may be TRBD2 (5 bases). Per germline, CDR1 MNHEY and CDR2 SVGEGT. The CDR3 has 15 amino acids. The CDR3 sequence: CTSSRGWSSYNEQFF. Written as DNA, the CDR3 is TGTACCAGCAGCCGCGGGTGGTCCTCCTACAATGAGCAGTTCTTC.

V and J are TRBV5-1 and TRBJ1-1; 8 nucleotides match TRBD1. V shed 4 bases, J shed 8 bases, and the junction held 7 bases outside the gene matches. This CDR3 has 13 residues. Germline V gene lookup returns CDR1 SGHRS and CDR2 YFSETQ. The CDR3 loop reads CASSPGQGVEAFF. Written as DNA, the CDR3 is TGCGCCAGCAGCCCAGGACAGGGAGTGGAAGCTTTCTTT.

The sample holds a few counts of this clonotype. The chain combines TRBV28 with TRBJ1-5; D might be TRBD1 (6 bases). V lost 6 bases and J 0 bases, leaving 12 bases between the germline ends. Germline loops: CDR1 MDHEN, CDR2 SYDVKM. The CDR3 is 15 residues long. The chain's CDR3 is CASSPGGSSNQPQHF. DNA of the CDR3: TGTGCCAGCAGCCCCGGGGGCAGTAGCAATCAGCCCCAGCATTTT.

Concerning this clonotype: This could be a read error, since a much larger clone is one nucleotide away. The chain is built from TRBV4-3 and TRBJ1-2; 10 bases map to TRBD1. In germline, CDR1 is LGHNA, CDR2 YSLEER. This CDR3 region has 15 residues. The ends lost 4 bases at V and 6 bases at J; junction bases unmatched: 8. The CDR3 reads CASSRPDRGLDGYTF. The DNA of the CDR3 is TGCGCCAGCAGCCGACCTGACAGGGGGCTTGATGGCTACACCTTC.

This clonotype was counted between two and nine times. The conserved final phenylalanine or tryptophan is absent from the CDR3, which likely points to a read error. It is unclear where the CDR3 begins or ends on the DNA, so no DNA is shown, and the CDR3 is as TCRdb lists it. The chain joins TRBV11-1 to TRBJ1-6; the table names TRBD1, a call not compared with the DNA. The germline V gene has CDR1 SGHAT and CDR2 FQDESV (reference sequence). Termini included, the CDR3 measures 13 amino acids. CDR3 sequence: CASSRTLVSPLHL.

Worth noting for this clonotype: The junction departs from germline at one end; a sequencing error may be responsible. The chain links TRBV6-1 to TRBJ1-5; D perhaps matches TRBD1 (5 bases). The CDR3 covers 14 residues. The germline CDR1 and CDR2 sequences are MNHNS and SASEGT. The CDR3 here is CASSPRDASQPQHF. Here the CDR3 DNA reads TGTGCTAGCAGTCCCCGGGACGCTTCTCAGCCCCAGCATTTT.

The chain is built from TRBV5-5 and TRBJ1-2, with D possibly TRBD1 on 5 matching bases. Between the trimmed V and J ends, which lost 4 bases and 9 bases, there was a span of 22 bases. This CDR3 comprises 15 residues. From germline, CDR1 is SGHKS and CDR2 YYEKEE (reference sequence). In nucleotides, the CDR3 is TGTGCCAGCAGCCCCAACCCGGGACTACTTGTCAGCTACACCTTC. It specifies CASSPNPGLLVSYTF.

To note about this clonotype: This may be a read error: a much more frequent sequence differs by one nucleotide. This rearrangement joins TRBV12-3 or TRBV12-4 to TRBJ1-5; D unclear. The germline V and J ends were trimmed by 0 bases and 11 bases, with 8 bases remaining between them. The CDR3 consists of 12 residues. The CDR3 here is CASSLARQSQHF. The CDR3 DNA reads TGTGCCAGCAGTTTAGCACGGCAGTCCCAGCATTTT.

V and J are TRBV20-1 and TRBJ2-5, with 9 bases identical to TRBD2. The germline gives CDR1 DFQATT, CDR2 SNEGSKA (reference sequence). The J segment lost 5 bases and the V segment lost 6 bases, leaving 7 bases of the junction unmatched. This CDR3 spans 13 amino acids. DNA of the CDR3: TGCAGTGCGGCCAGACTAGCGGATGAGACCCAGTACTTC. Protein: CSAARLADETQYF.

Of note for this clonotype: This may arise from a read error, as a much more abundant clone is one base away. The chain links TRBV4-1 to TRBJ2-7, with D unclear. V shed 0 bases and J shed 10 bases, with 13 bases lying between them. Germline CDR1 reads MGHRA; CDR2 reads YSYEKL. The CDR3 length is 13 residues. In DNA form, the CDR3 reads TGCGCCAGCAGCCAAGAGTTCGGGTTCGACCAGTACTTC. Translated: CASSQEFGFDQYF.

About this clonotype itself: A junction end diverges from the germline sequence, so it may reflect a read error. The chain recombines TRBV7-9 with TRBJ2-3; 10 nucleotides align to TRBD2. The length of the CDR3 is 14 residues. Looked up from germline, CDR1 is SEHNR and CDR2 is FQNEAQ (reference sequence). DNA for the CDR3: TGTGCTAGCAGCACTGGGACTAGCGAGTATACGCAGTATTTT. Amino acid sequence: CASSTGTSEYTQYF.

CDR3 coding DNA: TGTGCCAGCAGTGATAATACGCAGTATTTT. Encoded protein: CASSDNTQYF. The J gene is TRBJ2-3, the V gene TRBV6-6; no firm D call. Germline V CDR1 and CDR2: MNHNY, SVGAGI (reference sequence). CDR3 length: 10 residues. Trimming removed 5 bases from V and 7 bases from J, with 4 bases in between.

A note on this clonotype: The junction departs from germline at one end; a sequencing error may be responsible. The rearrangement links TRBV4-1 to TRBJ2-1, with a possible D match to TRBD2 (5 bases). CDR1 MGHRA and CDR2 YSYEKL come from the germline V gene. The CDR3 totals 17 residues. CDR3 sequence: CANSQDLVNGRRGEQFF. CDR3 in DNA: TGCGCCAACAGCCAAGATTTAGTAAACGGCCGACGGGGTGAGCAGTTCTTC.

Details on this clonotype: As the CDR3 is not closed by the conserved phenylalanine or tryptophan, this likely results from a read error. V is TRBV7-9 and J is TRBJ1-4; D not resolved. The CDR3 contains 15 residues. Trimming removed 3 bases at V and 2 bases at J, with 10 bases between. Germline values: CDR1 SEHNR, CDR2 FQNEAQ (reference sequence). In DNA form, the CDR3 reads TGTGCCAGCAGCTTCCGGGAGGGCACTAATGAAAAACTGTTTCTT. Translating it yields CASSFREGTNEKLFL.

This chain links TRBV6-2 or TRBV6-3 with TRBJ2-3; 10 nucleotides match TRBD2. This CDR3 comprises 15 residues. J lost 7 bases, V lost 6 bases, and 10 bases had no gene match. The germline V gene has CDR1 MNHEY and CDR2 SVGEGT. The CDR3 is CASSHDPGLANTQYF. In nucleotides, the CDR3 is TGTGCCAGCAGCCATGACCCGGGACTAGCGAATACGCAGTATTTT.

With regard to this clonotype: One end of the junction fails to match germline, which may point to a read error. The CDR3 nucleotides read TGTGTCATCAGTGAAGGTCAGGGCAGAGGGCGGCCCCAGCATTTT. This encodes CVISEGQGRGRPQHF. The rearrangement links TRBV10-3 to TRBJ1-5; D is possibly TRBD1 (5 bases). The CDR3 length is 15 residues. In germline, CDR1 is ENHRY, CDR2 SYGVKD.

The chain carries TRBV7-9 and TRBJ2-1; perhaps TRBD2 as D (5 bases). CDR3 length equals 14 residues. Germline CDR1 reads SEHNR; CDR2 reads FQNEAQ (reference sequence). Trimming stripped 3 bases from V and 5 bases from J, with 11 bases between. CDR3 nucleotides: TGTGCCAGCAGCTTGGTCGGGAATCACAATGAGCAGTTCTTC. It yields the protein CASSLVGNHNEQFF. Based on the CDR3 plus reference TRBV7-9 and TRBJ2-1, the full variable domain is DTGVSQNPRHKITKRGQNVTFRCDPISEHNRLYWYRQTLGQGPEFLTYFQNEAQLEKSRLLSDRFSAERPKGSFSTLEIQRTEQGDSAMYLCASSLVGNHNEQFFGPGTRLTVL.

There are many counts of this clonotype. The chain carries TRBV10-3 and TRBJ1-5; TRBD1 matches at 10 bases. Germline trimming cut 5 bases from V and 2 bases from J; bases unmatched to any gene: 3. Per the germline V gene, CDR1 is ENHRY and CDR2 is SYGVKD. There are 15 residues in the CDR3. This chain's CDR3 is CAISPGTGGNQPQHF. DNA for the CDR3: TGTGCCATCAGTCCCGGGACAGGGGGCAATCAGCCCCAGCATTTT.

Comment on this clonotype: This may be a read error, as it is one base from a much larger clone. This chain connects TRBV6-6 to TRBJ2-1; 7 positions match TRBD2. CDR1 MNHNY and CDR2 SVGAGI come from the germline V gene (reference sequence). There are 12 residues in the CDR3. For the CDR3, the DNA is TGTGCCAGCACCAGGGAGGGCAATGAGCGGTTCTTC. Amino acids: CASTREGNERFF.

This chain's CDR3 is CASSIDPGGNEKLFF. CDR3 DNA: TGTGCCAGCAGCATAGATCCAGGGGGCAACGAAAAACTGTTTTTT. The chain employs TRBV7-9 and TRBJ1-4; TRBD1 aligns across 8 bases. Germline lookup yields CDR1 SEHNR and CDR2 FQNEAQ (reference sequence). V was pared by 5 bases and J by 8 bases, with 10 bases of the junction left unmatched. The CDR3 is 15 residues long. Using reference TRBV7-9 and TRBJ1-4 for the parts outside the CDR3, the full variable domain is DTGVSQNPRHKITKRGQNVTFRCDPISEHNRLYWYRQTLGQGPEFLTYFQNEAQLEKSRLLSDRFSAERPKGSFSTLEIQRTEQGDSAMYLCASSIDPGGNEKLFFGSGTQLSVL.

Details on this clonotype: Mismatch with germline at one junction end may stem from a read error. This CDR3 reads CASSPRGLFYNPPLHF. DNA of the CDR3: TGTGCCAGCAGTCCCAGGGGTTTGTTCTATAATCCACCCCTCCACTTT. J is TRBJ1-6 and V is TRBV12-3 or TRBV12-4; weak D call: TRBD1 (6 bases). This CDR3 is 16 amino acids long.

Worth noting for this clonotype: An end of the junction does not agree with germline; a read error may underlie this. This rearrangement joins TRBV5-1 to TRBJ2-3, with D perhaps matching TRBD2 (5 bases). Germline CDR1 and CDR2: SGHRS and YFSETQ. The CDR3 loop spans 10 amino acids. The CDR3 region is CVSGTETQYF. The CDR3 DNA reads TGCGTCAGCGGCACCGAAACGCAGTATTTT.

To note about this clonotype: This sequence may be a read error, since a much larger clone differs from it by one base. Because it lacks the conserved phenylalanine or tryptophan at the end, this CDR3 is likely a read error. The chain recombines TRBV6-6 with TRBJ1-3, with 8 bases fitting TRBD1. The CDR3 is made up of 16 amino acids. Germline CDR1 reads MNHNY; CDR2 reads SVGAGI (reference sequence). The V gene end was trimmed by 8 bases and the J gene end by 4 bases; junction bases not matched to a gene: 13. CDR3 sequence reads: CASGPGTGGLGNTIYS. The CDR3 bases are TGTGCCAGCGGGCCGGGCACAGGGGGGTTGGGAAACACCATATATTCT.

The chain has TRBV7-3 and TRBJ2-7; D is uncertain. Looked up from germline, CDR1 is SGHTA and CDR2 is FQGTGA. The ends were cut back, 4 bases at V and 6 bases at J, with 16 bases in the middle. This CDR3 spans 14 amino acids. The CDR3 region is CASSSTPGSVEQYF. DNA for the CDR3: TGTGCCAGCAGCTCGACTCCCGGTTCGGTCGAGCAGTACTTC.